Listed below are T cell receptor beta chains from one sample, sequenced in a study of radiotherapy plus CTLA-4 blockade in lung cancer. The repertoire was sequenced with immunoSEQ multiplex PCR; TCRdb's copy has only in-frame clones and lacks some. In the table there are around 38,000 clones, 80% to 90% of which are singletons. The sample here was peripheral blood, taken from a patient treated with radiotherapy plus ipilimumab. The receptors here all came from a human donor with non-small cell lung cancer whose response to radiotherapy plus ipilimumab could not be evaluated. Both conserved end residues are part of each CDR3. A D gene is named only where the DNA matches it firmly. Clone size is shown for a subset of rows, as once, few, many or a class of expanded clone.

>.|.|TRBJ2-5|TRBV7-2
CASSLTVQETQYF
TGTGCCAGCAGCTTGACAGTCCAAGAGACCCAGTACTTC
>few|.|TRBJ2-6|TRBV14
CASSHTGTGANVLTF
TGTGCCAGCAGCCATACAGGGACCGGGGCCAACGTCCTGACTTTC
>.|TRBD2|TRBJ2-7|TRBV28
CASRTSQYEQYF
TGTGCCAGCCGGACTAGCCAATACGAGCAGTACTTC
>.|.|TRBJ1-1|TRBV5-1
CASRGDSGMNTEAFF
TGCGCCAGCAGAGGAGACAGCGGGATGAACACTGAAGCTTTCTTT
>few|.|TRBJ1-4|TRBV1
CTSSQSPGREGGNEKLFF
TGCACCAGCAGCCAGTCCCCGGGCAGGGAAGGGGGTAATGAAAAACTGTTTTTT
>.|.|TRBJ2-3|TRBV6-4
CASSRTQTDTQYF
TGTGCCAGCAGCCGGACACAGACAGATACGCAGTATTTT
>medium-sized|TRBD1|TRBJ1-6|TRBV7-8
CASSLIGTEYNSPLHF
TGTGCCAGCAGCTTAATCGGGACAGAGTATAATTCACCCCTCCACTTT
>few|.|TRBJ1-6|TRBV4-3
CASSQRNSPLHF
TGCGCCAGCAGCCAGAGAAATTCACCCCTCCACTTT
>few|.|TRBJ2-5|TRBV20-1
CSEEYQETQYF
TGCAGTGAAGAGTACCAAGAGACCCAGTACTTC
>few|.|TRBJ2-7|TRBV29-1
CSVDRVGAYEQYF
TGCAGCGTTGACAGGGTAGGTGCCTACGAGCAGTACTTC
>once|.|TRBJ1-4|TRBV5-6
CASSLSIGVEANEKLFF
TGTGCCAGCAGCTTGAGTATAGGGGTGGAAGCTAATGAAAAACTGTTTTTT
>.|TRBD1|TRBJ2-1|TRBV7-8
CASFPRDRVGNEQFF
TGTGCCAGCTTCCCCCGGGACAGGGTCGGAAATGAGCAGTTCTTC
>.|TRBD2|TRBJ2-1|TRBV5-1
CASSSDSGGYEQFF
TGCGCCAGCAGCTCCGACAGCGGGGGCTATGAGCAGTTCTTC
>.|.|TRBJ2-6|TRBV7-6
CASSLVAGANVLTF
TGTGCCAGCAGCTTAGTCGCTGGGGCCAACGTCCTGACTTTC
>few|.|TRBJ2-2|TRBV29-1
CSASGNTGELFF
TGCAGCGCATCAGGCAACACCGGGGAGCTGTTTTTT
>.|TRBD1|TRBJ2-1|TRBV9
CASSLGQGAYNEQFF
TGTGCCAGCAGCCTGGGACAGGGGGCATACAATGAGCAGTTCTTC
>.|TRBD1|TRBJ1-3|TRBV7-9
CASSPHQGGPATIYF
TGTGCCAGCAGCCCACACCAGGGGGGCCCCGCGACCATATATTTT
>.|TRBD1|TRBJ2-1|TRBV27
CASSLGQVGYNEQFF
TGTGCCAGCAGTTTAGGACAGGTCGGCTACAATGAGCAGTTCTTC
>.|TRBD2|TRBJ2-3|TRBV30
CAWRRLAGGQGPTDTQYF
TGTGCCTGGAGACGACTAGCGGGAGGGCAGGGCCCCACAGATACGCAGTATTTT
>.|.|TRBJ1-1|TRBV2
CAGRRAGLGDTEAFF
TGTGCCGGGAGGCGCGCAGGGCTGGGCGACACTGAAGCTTTCTTT
>.|.|TRBJ2-7|TRBV2
CASSVSLTVYEQYF
TGTGCCAGCAGTGTGTCCTTGACAGTTTACGAGCAGTACTTC
>.|.|TRBJ2-3|TRBV18
CASSPLTGTDTQYF
TGTGCCAGCTCACCACTTACGGGGACAGATACGCAGTATTTT